This is a list of T cell receptor beta chains from one sample in a study of control samples from healthy donors and cancer patients. The repertoire was sequenced with immunoSEQ multiplex PCR; TCRdb's copy has only in-frame clones and lacks some. In the table there are about 120,000 clones, around nine tenths of which are singletons. Sequenced: blood. These receptors came from an older woman in good health. The CDR3 runs from the conserved cysteine through the conserved F or W. A D gene is named only where the DNA matches it firmly. Size tells how often a clone was seen (once, few, many) or the class of an expanded clone, and some rows leave it out.

TRBD1,TRBV19,.,TRBJ1-5,TGTGCCAGCTCCCGAGACAGGGGCAATCAGCCCCAGCATTTT,CASSRDRGNQPQHF
TRBD1,TRBV24-1,.,TRBJ2-1,TGTGCCACCAGTGACCACCAGGGGACAGGGGTGAATGAGCAGTTCTTC,CATSDHQGTGVNEQFF
.,TRBV7-9,.,TRBJ1-2,TGTGCCAGCAGGGCGGGGCAGCCTAGTATTTATGGCTACACCTTC,CASRAGQPSIYGYTF
.,TRBV7-9,few,TRBJ1-2,TGTGCCAGCAGCGTAGACAGCTATGGCTACACCTTC,CASSVDSYGYTF
TRBD1,TRBV5-8,once,TRBJ2-5,TGTGCCAGCAGCCCCGGGACAGGGGTGCAAGAGACCCAGTACTTC,CASSPGTGVQETQYF
.,TRBV7-2,.,TRBJ1-1,TGTGCCAGCAGCTTAGAGGGTATGGCCACTGAAGCTTTCTTT,CASSLEGMATEAFF
TRBD2,TRBV7-8,.,TRBJ2-3,TGTGCCAGCAGCCAGGAAGCGGGGGGGCCGGGAGATACGCAGTATTTT,CASSQEAGGPGDTQYF
.,TRBV15,.,TRBJ2-7,TGTGCCACCAGCAGAGACAGGGCTAGGTACGAGCAGTACTTC,CATSRDRARYEQYF
.,TRBV3-1/TRBV3-2,.,TRBJ2-7,TGTGCCAGCAGCCAAAGAGGTAGTCCAGGCGAGCAGTACTTC,CASSQRGSPGEQYF
TRBD1,TRBV2,.,TRBJ2-1,TGTGCCAGCAGTAGGGACAGGGAACGCCGCAATGAGCAGTTCTTC,CASSRDRERRNEQFF
TRBD2,TRBV27,.,TRBJ2-3,TGTGCCAGCAGACCCCTGAGCGGGGGGACCACAGATACGCAGTATTTT,CASRPLSGGTTDTQYF
.,TRBV19,once,TRBJ1-3,TGTGCCAGTAGCTCAACAGGGAGCTCTGGAAACACCATATATTTT,CASSSTGSSGNTIYF
TRBD2,TRBV9,.,TRBJ2-2,TGTGCCAGCAGCGGGACTAGCGGGTTAACCGGGGAGCTGTTTTTT,CASSGTSGLTGELFF
.,TRBV7-3,.,TRBJ1-6,TGTGCCAGCAGCTTATCCAGGGTATTCTCACCCCTCCACTTT,CASSLSRVFSPLHF
.,TRBV10-2,.,TRBJ1-3,TGCGCCAGCAGTGAGCGGAGCCTCGCCTCTGGAAACACCATATATTTT,CASSERSLASGNTIYF
TRBD2,TRBV3-1/TRBV3-2,.,TRBJ2-7,TGTGCCAGCAGCCAGGCAAGACTAGCGGGGATTTACGAGCAGTACTTC,CASSQARLAGIYEQYF